This TCR beta chain was obtained from a study of early T cells in non-severe SARS-CoV-2 infection. About the research overall: The authors sequenced bulk RNA from unsorted whole blood, leaving chains unpaired. Study results and limitations: There was a bias toward anti-spike CD8 responses in VDJdb matching, which missed private and CD4 specificities.

The CDR3 has 14 residues. CDR1 is SGHNT and CDR2 is YYREEE in the germline V gene (reference sequence). V dropped 7 bases and J dropped 2; count of bases not matched to a gene: 9. In its sample, this clonotype was seen many times. Its cognate antigen is unknown. The library protocol tagged individual cDNA molecules with unique molecular identifiers. TCRdb re-called the 5' RACE reads with MiXCR, one entry per CDR3 protein. The sample includes 20,000 to 25,000 distinct CDR3 sequences, under 5% seen only once; the top ten take about 1.5%. The rearrangement uses TRBV5-4 and TRBJ2-7; 7 bases line up with TRBD1. The source material was whole blood. The receptor was derived from an adult who was a healthcare worker with PCR-confirmed SARS-CoV-2 infection or an uninfected control (not recorded which). This CDR3 is CASSAPGQTYEQYF. CDR3 sequence (DNA): TGTGCCAGCTCGGCCCCGGGACAGACCTACGAGCAGTACTTC.